The rows below give T cell receptor beta chains drawn from one sample of a study of T cells in Graves' hyperthyroidism and ophthalmopathy. One entry per CDR3 protein, called by TCRdb with MiXCR from the multiplex PCR reads. Of 390,000 or so distinct CDR3 sequences in the sample, approximately 14% are singletons; the top ten hold 13%. The sample consisted of blood. These receptor sequences come from a man aged 18-30 years with Graves' ophthalmopathy. The CDR3 runs from the conserved cysteine through the conserved F or W. The D gene is left open where the match is weak. A clone size is listed for some rows: how often the clone was seen (once, few, many), or a class if it is expanded.

d_call clone_size j_call v_call cdr3_nt cdr3_aa
TRBD2 few TRBJ2-7 TRBV11-3 TGTGCCAGCAGCTTGGACTTAGCGGGGGGTCCTTACGAGCAGTACTTC CASSLDLAGGPYEQYF
- many TRBJ2-3 TRBV6-1 TGTGCCAGCACTACCCCTATAGCGGCTAGCACAGATACGCAGTATTTT CASTTPIAASTDTQYF
TRBD2 many TRBJ2-3 TRBV20-1 TGCAGTGCTCTCCGGGGTGGGGGGGAAGATACGCAGTATTTT CSALRGGGEDTQYF
TRBD2 many TRBJ2-5 TRBV20-1 TGCAGTGCTAGAGTGTACAGCGGGAGGGCCGATGAGACCCAGTACTTC CSARVYSGRADETQYF
TRBD1 many TRBJ1-2 TRBV6-1 TGTGCCAGCAAGTACCTCGACAGGGAGGAGTATGGCTACACCTTC CASKYLDREEYGYTF
- - TRBJ2-3 TRBV6-2/TRBV6-3 TGTGCCAGCAGTAAGCCGGGAGAAAGCACAGATACGCAGTATTTT CASSKPGESTDTQYF
TRBD1 many TRBJ2-7 TRBV12-3/TRBV12-4 TGTGCCAGCAGTTCCCCGACAGGGCGCAGCTCCTACGAGCAGTACTTC CASSSPTGRSSYEQYF
- many TRBJ2-2 TRBV9 TGTGCCAGCAGCGTAGCTTGGCGGTCGTTGAACACCGGGGAGCTGTTTTTT CASSVAWRSLNTGELFF
- - TRBJ2-2 TRBV9 TGTGCCAGCAGCGTACTGAGCACCGGGGAGCTGTTTTTT CASSVLSTGELFF
TRBD1 many TRBJ2-3 TRBV20-1 TGCAGTGCGAGCCCGGGGACAGGCACAGATACGCAGTATTTT CSASPGTGTDTQYF
TRBD2 few TRBJ2-5 TRBV11-2 TGTGCCAGCAGCCCGGGACTAGCGGGCCAAAAGACCCAGTACTTC CASSPGLAGQKTQYF
- many TRBJ1-5 TRBV4-1 TGCGCCAGCAGCCAAGATCACGGGGAGTATCAGCCCCAGCATTTT CASSQDHGEYQPQHF
- few TRBJ2-2 TRBV6-1 TGTGCCAGCAGTGGGGGCTACGGCGGGGAGCTGTTTTTT CASSGGYGGELFF
- - TRBJ1-6 TRBV20-1 TGCAGTGCTAGGACATCTTTAGACCCCCATTCACCCCTCCACTTT CSARTSLDPHSPLHF
- many TRBJ2-3 TRBV30 TGTGCCTGGAGTGTACCTGGGCCCCCAGATACGCAGTATTTT CAWSVPGPPDTQYF
- few TRBJ2-7 TRBV24-1 TGTGCCACCAGTGATCCGCGGTTTAGCGAAACATACGAGCAGTACTTC CATSDPRFSETYEQYF
- - TRBJ2-2 TRBV12-5 TGTGCTAGTGGTTTCACAGGGGAGGGCACCGGGGAGCTGTTTTTT CASGFTGEGTGELFF
- many TRBJ1-1 TRBV6-1 TGTGCCAGCAGTTTTCAGGGCACGAACACTGAAGCTTTCTTT CASSFQGTNTEAFF
- - TRBJ1-2 TRBV4-1 TGCGCCAGCAGCCAAGGATCGGGAGCCCAGTATGGCTACACCTTC CASSQGSGAQYGYTF
- few TRBJ2-3 TRBV4-1 TGCGCCAGCAGCCAATGGGGGGGCCCAGATACGCAGTATTTT CASSQWGGPDTQYF
- many TRBJ2-7 TRBV20-1 TGCAGTGCTAGCGGGGCATACGAGCAGTACTTC CSASGAYEQYF
- few TRBJ2-6 TRBV18 TGTGCCAGCTCACAGGACACGGTGGCCAACGTCCTGACTTTC CASSQDTVANVLTF
- - TRBJ1-1 TRBV6-1 TGTGCCTGCGACATCCCTGAAGCTTTCTTT CACDIPEAFF
TRBD1 few TRBJ2-3 TRBV4-1 TGCGCCAGCAGCCATTACGGACCCACGAGCCGGGACAGGGATGTGACAGATACGCAGTATTTT CASSHYGPTSRDRDVTDTQYF